This T cell receptor beta chain was sequenced for a study of blood T cells in healthy people across ages. The CDR3 runs to 17 residues. Germline V gives CDR1 MGHRA, CDR2 YSYEKL. V gave up 0 bases and J gave up 4 bases, with 16 bases separating them. A second roughly 7 to 12 cycle PCR used barcoded and J-beta primers. TCRdb ran MiXCR on the 5' RACE reads and lists one entry per CDR3 protein. The repertoire includes roughly 550,000 distinct CDR3 sequences, nearly 25% of them detected once, and roughly 9.4% sits in the top ten. Separately, the same data were catalogued under a study of T cells of mothers and their children.

The J gene is TRBJ2-1, the V gene TRBV4-1, with D perhaps matching TRBD2 (5 bases). The source is a boy younger than 18 in good health. Sequences were obtained from blood. CDR3 protein: CASSQEHTEVWYNEQFF. The CDR3 DNA follows: TGCGCCAGCAGCCAAGAGCATACGGAGGTGTGGTACAATGAGCAGTTCTTC.